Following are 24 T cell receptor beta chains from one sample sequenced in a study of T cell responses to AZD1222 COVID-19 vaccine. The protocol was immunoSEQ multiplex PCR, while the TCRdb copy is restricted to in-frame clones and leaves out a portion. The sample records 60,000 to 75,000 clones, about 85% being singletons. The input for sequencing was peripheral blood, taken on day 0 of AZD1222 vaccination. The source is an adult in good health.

Here the CDR3 reads CASSPSGFGQPQHF. CDR3 sequence (DNA): TGTGCCAGCTCACCCTCGGGATTTGGGCAGCCCCAGCATTTT. The genes are TRBV18 and TRBJ1-5, with D unresolved. V shed 3 bases and J shed 7 bases, with 13 bases lying between them. Germline lookup yields CDR1 KGHSH and CDR2 LQKENI. The CDR3 extends over 14 amino acids.

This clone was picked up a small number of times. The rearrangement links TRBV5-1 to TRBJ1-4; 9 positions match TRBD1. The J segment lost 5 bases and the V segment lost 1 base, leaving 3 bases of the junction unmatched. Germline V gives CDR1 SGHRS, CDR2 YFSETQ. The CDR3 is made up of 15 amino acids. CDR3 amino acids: CASSLRTGENEKLFF. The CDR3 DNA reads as TGCGCCAGCAGCTTGAGGACAGGGGAAAATGAAAAACTGTTTTTT.

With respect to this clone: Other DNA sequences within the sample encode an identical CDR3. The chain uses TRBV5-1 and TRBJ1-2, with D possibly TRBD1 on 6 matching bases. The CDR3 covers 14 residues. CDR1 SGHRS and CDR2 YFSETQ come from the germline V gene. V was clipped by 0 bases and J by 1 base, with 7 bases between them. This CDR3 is CASSLEQGNYGYTF. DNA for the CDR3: TGCGCCAGCAGCTTGGAACAGGGTAACTATGGCTACACCTTC.

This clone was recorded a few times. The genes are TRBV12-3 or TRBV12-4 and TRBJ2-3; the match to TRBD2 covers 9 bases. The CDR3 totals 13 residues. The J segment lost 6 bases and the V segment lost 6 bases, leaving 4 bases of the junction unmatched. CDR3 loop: CASRERGVDTQYF. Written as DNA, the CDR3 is TGTGCCAGCAGGGAGCGGGGGGTGGATACGCAGTATTTT.

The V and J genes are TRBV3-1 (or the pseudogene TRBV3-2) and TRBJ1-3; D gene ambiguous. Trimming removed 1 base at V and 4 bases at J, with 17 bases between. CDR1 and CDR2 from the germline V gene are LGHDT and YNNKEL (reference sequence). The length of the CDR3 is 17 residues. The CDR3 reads CASSQGRPTSGGNTIYF. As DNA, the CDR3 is TGTGCCAGCAGCCAAGGGCGTCCCACATCTGGAGGAAACACCATATATTTT.

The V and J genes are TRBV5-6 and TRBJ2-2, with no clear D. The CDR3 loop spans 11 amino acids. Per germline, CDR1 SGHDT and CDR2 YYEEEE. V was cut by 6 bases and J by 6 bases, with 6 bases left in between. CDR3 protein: CASTLSGELFF. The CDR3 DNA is TGTGCCAGCACCCTGTCCGGGGAGCTGTTTTTT.

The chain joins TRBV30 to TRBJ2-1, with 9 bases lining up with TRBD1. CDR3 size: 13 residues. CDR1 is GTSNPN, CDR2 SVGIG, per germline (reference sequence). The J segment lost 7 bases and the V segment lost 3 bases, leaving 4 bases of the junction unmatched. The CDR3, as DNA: TGTGCCTGGAGAGGGACAGGGAAAAATGAGCAGTTCTTC. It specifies CAWRGTGKNEQFF.

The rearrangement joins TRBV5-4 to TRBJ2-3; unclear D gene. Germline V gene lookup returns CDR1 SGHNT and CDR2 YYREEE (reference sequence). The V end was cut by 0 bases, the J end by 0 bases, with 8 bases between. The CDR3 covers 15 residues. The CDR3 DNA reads TGTGCCAGCAGCTTGGGACGGTCTAGCACAGATACGCAGTATTTT. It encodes CASSLGRSSTDTQYF.

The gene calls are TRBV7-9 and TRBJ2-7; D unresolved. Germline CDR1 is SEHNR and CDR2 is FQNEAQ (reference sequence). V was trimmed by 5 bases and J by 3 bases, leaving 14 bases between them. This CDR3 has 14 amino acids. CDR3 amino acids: CASSKLPGNYEQYF. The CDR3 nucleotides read TGTGCCAGCAGCAAACTTCCTGGCAACTACGAGCAGTACTTC.

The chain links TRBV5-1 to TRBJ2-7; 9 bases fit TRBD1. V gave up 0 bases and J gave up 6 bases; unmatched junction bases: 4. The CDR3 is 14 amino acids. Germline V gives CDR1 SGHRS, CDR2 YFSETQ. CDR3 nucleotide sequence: TGCGCCAGCAGCTTGGATGGGACAGGGTCCGAGCAGTACTTC. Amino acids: CASSLDGTGSEQYF.

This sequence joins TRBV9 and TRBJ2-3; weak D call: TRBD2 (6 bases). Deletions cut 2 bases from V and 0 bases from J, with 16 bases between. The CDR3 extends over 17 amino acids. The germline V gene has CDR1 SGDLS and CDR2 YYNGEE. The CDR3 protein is CASSVRSGGASTDTQYF. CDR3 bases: TGTGCCAGCAGCGTTCGTTCAGGAGGGGCTAGCACAGATACGCAGTATTTT.

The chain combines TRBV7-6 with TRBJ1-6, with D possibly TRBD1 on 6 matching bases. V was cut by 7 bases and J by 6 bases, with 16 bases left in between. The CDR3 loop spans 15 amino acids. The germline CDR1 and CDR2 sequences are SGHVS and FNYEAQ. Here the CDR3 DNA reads TGTGCCAGCACCGGCCAAGGGGGACTTAATTCACCCCTCCACTTT. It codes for CASTGQGGLNSPLHF.

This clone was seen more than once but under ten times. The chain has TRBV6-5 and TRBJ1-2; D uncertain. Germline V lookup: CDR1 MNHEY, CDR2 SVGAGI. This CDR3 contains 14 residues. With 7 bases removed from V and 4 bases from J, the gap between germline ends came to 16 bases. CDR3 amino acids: CASNKPGSVYGYTF. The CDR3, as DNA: TGTGCCAGCAATAAACCGGGGTCCGTCTATGGCTACACCTTC.

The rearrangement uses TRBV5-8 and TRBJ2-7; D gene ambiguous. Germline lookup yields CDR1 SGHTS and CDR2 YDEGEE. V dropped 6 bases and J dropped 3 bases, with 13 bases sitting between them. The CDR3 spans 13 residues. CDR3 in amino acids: CASTRGQIYEQYF. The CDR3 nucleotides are TGTGCCAGCACACGAGGTCAGATCTACGAGCAGTACTTC. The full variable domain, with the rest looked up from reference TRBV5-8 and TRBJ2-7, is EAGVTQSPTHLIKTRGQQATLRCSPISGHTSVYWYQQALGLGLQFLLWYDEGEERNRGNFPPRFSGRQFPNYSSELNVNALELEDSALYLCASTRGQIYEQYFGPGTRLTVT.

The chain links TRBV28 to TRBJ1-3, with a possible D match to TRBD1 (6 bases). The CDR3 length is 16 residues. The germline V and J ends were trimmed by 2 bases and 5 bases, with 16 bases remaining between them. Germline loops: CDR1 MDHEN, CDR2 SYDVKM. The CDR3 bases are TGTGCCAGCAGTTTAAATGAAGGGACAAAGCGAAACACCATATATTTT. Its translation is CASSLNEGTKRNTIYF.

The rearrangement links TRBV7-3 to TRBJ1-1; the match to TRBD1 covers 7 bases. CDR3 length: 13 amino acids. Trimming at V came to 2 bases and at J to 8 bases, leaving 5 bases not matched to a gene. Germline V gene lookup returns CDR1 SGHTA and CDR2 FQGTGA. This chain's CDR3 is CASSLDRVAEAFF. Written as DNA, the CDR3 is TGTGCCAGCAGCTTAGACAGGGTGGCAGAAGCTTTCTTT.

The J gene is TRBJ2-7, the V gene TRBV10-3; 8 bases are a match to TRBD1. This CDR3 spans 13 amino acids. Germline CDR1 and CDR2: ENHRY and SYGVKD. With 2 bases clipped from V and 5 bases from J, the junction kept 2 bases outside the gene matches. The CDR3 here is CAISENRGDEQYF. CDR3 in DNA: TGTGCCATCAGTGAGAACAGGGGGGACGAGCAGTACTTC.

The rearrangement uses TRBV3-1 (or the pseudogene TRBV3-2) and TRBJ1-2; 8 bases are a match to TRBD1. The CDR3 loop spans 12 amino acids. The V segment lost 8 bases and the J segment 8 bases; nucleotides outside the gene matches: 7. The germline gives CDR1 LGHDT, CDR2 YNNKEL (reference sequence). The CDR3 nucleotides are TGTGCCAGCCAACAGGGGGGATCCGGCTACACCTTC. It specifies CASQQGGSGYTF.

The CDR3 sequence is CASSPQGQMNTEAFF. CDR3 in DNA: TGTGCCAGCAGCCCGCAGGGACAGATGAACACTGAAGCTTTCTTT. The chain couples TRBV3-1 (or the pseudogene TRBV3-2) to TRBJ1-1; 7 positions agree with TRBD1. The germline CDR1 and CDR2 sequences are LGHDT and YNNKEL (reference sequence). V was pared by 4 bases and J by 0 bases, with 5 bases of the junction left unmatched. This CDR3 is built from 15 residues.

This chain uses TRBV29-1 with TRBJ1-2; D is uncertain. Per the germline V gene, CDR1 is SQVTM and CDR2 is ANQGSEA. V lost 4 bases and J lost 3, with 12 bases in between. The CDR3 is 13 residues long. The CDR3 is CSVAGVLDYGYTF. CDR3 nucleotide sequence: TGCAGCGTTGCTGGGGTTTTGGACTATGGCTACACCTTC.

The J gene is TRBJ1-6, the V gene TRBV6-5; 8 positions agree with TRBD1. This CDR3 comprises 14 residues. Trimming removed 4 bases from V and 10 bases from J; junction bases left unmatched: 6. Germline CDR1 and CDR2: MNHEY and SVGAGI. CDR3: CASSLLGQGSPLHF. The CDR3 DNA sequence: TGTGCCAGCAGTTTATTAGGACAGGGCTCACCCCTCCACTTT.

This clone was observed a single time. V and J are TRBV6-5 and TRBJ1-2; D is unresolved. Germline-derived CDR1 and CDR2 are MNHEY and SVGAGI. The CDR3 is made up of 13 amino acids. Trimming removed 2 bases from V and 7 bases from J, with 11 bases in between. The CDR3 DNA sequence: TGTGCCAGCAGTTACGGCAGGATTAGTGGCTACACCTTC. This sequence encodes CASSYGRISGYTF.

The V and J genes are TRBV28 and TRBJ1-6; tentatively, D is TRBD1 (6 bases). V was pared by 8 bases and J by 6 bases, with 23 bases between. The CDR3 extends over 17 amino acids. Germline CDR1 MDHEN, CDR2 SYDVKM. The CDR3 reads CASSRDKGTIFNSPLHF. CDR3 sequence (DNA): TGTGCCAGCTCACGGGACAAGGGAACTATTTTTAATTCACCCCTCCACTTT.

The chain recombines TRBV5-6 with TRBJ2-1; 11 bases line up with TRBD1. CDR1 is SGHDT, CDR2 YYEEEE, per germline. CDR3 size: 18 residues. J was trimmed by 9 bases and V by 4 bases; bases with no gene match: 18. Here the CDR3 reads CASSLPPGGTGGWREQFF. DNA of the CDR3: TGTGCCAGCAGCCTACCGCCGGGAGGGACAGGGGGATGGCGTGAGCAGTTCTTC.